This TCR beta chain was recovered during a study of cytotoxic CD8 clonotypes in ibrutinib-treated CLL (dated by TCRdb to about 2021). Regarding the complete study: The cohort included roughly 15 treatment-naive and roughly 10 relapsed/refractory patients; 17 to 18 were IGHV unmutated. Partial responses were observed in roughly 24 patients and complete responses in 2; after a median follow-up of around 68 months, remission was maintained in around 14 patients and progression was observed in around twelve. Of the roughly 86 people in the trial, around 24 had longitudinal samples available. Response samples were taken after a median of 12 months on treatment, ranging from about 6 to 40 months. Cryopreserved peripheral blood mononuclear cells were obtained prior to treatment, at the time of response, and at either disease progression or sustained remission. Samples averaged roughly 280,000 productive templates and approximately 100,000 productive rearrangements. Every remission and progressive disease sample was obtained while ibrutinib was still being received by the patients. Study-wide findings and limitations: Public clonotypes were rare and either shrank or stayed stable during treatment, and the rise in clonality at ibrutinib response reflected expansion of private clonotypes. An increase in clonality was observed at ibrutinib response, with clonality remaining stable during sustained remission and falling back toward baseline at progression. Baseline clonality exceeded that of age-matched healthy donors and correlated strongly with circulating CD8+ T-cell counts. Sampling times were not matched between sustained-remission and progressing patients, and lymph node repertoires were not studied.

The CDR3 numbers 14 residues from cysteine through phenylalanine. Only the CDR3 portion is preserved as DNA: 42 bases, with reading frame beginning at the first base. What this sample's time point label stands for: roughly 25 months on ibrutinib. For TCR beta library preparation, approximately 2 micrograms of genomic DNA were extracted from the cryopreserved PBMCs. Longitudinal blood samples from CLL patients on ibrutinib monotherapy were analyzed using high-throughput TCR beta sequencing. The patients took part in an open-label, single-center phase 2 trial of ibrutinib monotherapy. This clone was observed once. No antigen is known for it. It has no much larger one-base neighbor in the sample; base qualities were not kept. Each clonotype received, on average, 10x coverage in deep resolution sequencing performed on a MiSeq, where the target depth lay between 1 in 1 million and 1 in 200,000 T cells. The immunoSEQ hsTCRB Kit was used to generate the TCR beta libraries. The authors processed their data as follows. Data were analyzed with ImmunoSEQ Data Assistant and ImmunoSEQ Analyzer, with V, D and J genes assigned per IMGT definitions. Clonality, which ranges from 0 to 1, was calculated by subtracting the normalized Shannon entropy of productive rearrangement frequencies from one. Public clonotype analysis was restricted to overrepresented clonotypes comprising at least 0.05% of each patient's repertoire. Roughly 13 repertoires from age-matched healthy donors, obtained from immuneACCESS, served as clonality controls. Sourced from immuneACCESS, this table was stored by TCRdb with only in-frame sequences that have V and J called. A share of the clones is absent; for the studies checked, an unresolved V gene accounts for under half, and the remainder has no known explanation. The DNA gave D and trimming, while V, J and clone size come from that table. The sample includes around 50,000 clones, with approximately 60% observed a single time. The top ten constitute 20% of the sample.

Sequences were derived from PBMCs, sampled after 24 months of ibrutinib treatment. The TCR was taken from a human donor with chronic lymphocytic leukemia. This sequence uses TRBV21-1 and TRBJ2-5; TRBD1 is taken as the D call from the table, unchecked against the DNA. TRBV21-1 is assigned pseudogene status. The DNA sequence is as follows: TGTGCCAGCAGCTGCGGACAGGATGGGGAGACCCAGTACTTC. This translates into CASSCGQDGETQYF.